These 27 T cell receptor beta chains originate from one sample sequenced in a study of OX40 agonist ivuxolimab in advanced cancers. Sequencing used immunoSEQ multiplex PCR; TCRdb keeps in-frame clones, though not all of them. The sample consists of under 150,000 clones, approximately 94% of them appearing once. Specimen: CD4+ or CD8+ T cells sorted from blood, collected in a trial of the OX40 agonist ivuxolimab. Receptors were obtained from an adult with an advanced solid tumor such as melanoma, head and neck, liver or kidney cancer.

This chain joins TRBV6-8 and TRBJ2-1, with D possibly called TRBD1 or TRBD2 (5 bases each). Between the trimmed V and J ends, which lost 6 bases and 7 bases, there was a span of 19 bases. The CDR3 extends over 15 amino acids. CDR1 MNHGY and CDR2 SAAAGT come from the germline V gene. CDR3 in amino acids: CASRDRDERRNEQFF. In DNA, the CDR3 is TGTGCCAGCAGGGACCGGGACGAGAGGAGGAATGAGCAGTTCTTC.

This chain uses TRBV7-2 with TRBJ2-7; 9 bases line up with TRBD1. CDR3 size: 16 residues. V was clipped by 2 bases and J by 4 bases; unmatched bases: 9. Germline CDR1 is SGHTA and CDR2 is FQGNSA. In DNA form, the CDR3 reads TGTGCCAGCAGCTTAAGATTCGGGACAGGGATGTACGAGCAGTACTTC. This gives the protein CASSLRFGTGMYEQYF.

This clone showed up just once. V is TRBV2 and J is TRBJ1-1, with D unclear. This CDR3 region has 17 residues. CDR1 is SNHLY and CDR2 is FYNNEI in the germline V gene. The germline V and J ends were trimmed by 6 bases and 4 bases, with 24 bases remaining between them. This chain's CDR3 is CASRAPTGDSMGTEAFF. CDR3 sequence (DNA): TGTGCCAGCAGAGCCCCTACTGGGGATTCCATGGGCACTGAAGCTTTCTTT.

The chain has TRBV27 and TRBJ2-7, with no clear D. Germline assignment: CDR1 MNHEY and CDR2 SMNVEV (reference sequence). V was cut by 5 bases and J by 3 bases, with 11 bases left in between. The CDR3 totals 13 residues. The CDR3 region has the DNA TGTGCCAGCAGTAGGGCACTCCACTACGAGCAGTACTTC. Its translation is CASSRALHYEQYF.

CDR3 in DNA: TGTGCCATCCGGCCGGGACAGGACTATGGTGAAGCTTTCTTT. This sequence encodes CAIRPGQDYGEAFF. The chain uses TRBV10-3 and TRBJ1-1; 8 nucleotides agree with TRBD1. The junction had 12 bases not matched to a gene; V was cut back by 8 bases and J by 7 bases. Germline values: CDR1 ENHRY, CDR2 SYGVKD. The CDR3 is made up of 14 amino acids.

The V call is TRBV10-1, the J call TRBJ2-5; 7 bases line up with TRBD2. This CDR3 is 13 amino acids long. CDR1 is WNHNN, CDR2 SYGVQD, per germline (reference sequence). J gave up 5 bases and V 2 bases, and 2 bases lay outside the gene matches. The CDR3 nucleotides are TGCGCCAGCAGTGAGGGGGGAGGGGAGACCCAGTACTTC. This gives the protein CASSEGGGETQYF.

This chain uses TRBV6-5 with TRBJ1-2, with 8 bases aligning to TRBD1. The trim removed 4 bases at V and 4 bases at J, leaving 8 bases unmatched. In germline, CDR1 is MNHEY, CDR2 SVGAGI. The CDR3 extends over 15 amino acids. The CDR3 DNA is TGTGCCAGCAGTTCCGGGACAGGTTCTTTCTATGGCTACACCTTC. Amino acid sequence: CASSSGTGSFYGYTF.

CDR3 coding DNA: TGTGCCAGCAGCGTAGGGGGGCTGGGGAGTGAAAAACTGTTTTTT. It translates to CASSVGGLGSEKLFF. The rearrangement uses TRBV9 and TRBJ1-4; D perhaps matches TRBD1 (6 bases). Trimming left V 0 bases short and J 7 bases short, with 13 bases between. The CDR3 sequence is 15 residues long. Germline CDR1 and CDR2: SGDLS and YYNGEE.

V is TRBV7-3 and J is TRBJ1-6; D remains ambiguous. This CDR3 is built from 17 residues. With 5 bases removed from V and 7 bases from J, the gap between germline ends came to 21 bases. Germline V gene lookup returns CDR1 SGHTA and CDR2 FQGTGA. CDR3: CASSPIPVSVGNSPLHF. In nucleotides, the CDR3 is TGTGCCAGCAGCCCCATCCCCGTCTCCGTCGGGAATTCACCCCTCCACTTT.

The V gene is TRBV5-4, the J gene TRBJ1-4, with D hard to call. This CDR3 spans 15 amino acids. Looked up from germline, CDR1 is SGHNT and CDR2 is YYREEE (reference sequence). V was pared by 0 bases and J by 8 bases, with 14 bases between. The CDR3 DNA reads TGTGCCAGCAGCTTGGCGGGCTCCCGAAGGGAAAAACTGTTTTTT. Translated, it gives CASSLAGSRREKLFF.

A single count supports this clone. J is TRBJ1-1 and V is TRBV18; D unresolved. The germline V and J ends were trimmed by 5 bases and 1 base, with 5 bases remaining between them. The CDR3 is 12 amino acids. In germline, CDR1 is KGHSH, CDR2 LQKENI. CDR3 in amino acids: CASSGGNTEAFF. DNA for the CDR3: TGTGCCAGCTCAGGAGGGAACACTGAAGCTTTCTTT.

The chain links TRBV5-5 to TRBJ1-5; D is uncertain. This CDR3 comprises 14 residues. Germline CDR1 is SGHKS and CDR2 is YYEKEE (reference sequence). The ends were cut back, 0 bases at V and 4 bases at J, with 8 bases in the middle. For the CDR3, the DNA is TGTGCCAGCAGCTTGGAGACGCCGAATCAGCCCCAGCATTTT. Translation: CASSLETPNQPQHF.

The gene calls are TRBV30 and TRBJ2-7, with 7 nucleotides matching TRBD2. Germline loops: CDR1 GTSNPN, CDR2 SVGIG (reference sequence). After removal of 0 bases from V and 9 bases from J, the junction contained 8 bases not matched to a gene. There are 13 residues in the CDR3. The CDR3 here is CAWSVGQGGLQYF. DNA of the CDR3: TGTGCCTGGAGTGTTGGTCAGGGAGGGTTGCAGTACTTC.

The V call is TRBV7-2, the J call TRBJ2-2; 9 bases line up with TRBD2. The junction had 2 bases not matched to a gene; V was cut back by 2 bases and J by 7 bases. The V gene's germline CDR1 is SGHTA and CDR2 FQGNSA. The CDR3 totals 14 residues. Written as DNA, the CDR3 is TGTGCCAGCAGCTTACTAGCGGGGAGCGGGGAGCTGTTTTTT. This codes for CASSLLAGSGELFF.

The chain uses TRBV10-1 and TRBJ2-7; 7 nucleotides align to TRBD1. V was pared by 2 bases and J by 1 base, with 5 bases of the junction left unmatched. Germline V gene lookup returns CDR1 WNHNN and CDR2 SYGVQD (reference sequence). The CDR3 sequence is 15 residues long. The DNA for the CDR3 is TGCGCCAGCAGTGAGGGACAGGTTAGTTCCTACGAGCAGTACTTC. Translating it yields CASSEGQVSSYEQYF.

J is TRBJ2-7 and V is TRBV9; D remains unclear. The CDR3 has 14 residues. Germline loops: CDR1 SGDLS, CDR2 YYNGEE. The V end was cut by 0 bases, the J end by 0 bases, with 7 bases between. CDR3 coding DNA: TGTGCCAGCAGCGTAGGGGCAGACTCCTACGAGCAGTACTTC. As protein: CASSVGADSYEQYF. The full variable domain, completed using reference TRBV9 and TRBJ2-7, is DSGVTQTPKHLITATGQRVTLRCSPRSGDLSVYWYQQSLDQGLQFLIQYYNGEERAKGNILERFSAQQFPDLHSELNLSSLELGDSALYFCASSVGADSYEQYFGPGTRLTVT.

The chain links TRBV28 to TRBJ1-2, with unresolved D. Trimming cost V 7 bases and J 6 bases, with 12 bases left between them. Looked up from germline, CDR1 is MDHEN and CDR2 is SYDVKM. The CDR3 is made up of 12 amino acids. The CDR3: CASTAPYNGYTF. The CDR3 DNA is TGTGCCAGCACCGCCCCTTATAATGGCTACACCTTC.

The CDR3 sequence is CASSLAQGSRGQYF. The CDR3 DNA is TGTGCCAGCAGTTTAGCTCAGGGCTCCCGCGGGCAGTACTTC. The genes are TRBV28 and TRBJ2-7; maybe TRBD1 (5 bases). Germline CDR1 reads MDHEN; CDR2 reads SYDVKM. The V end was cut by 2 bases, the J end by 9 bases, with 17 bases between. The CDR3 is 14 amino acids. Based on the CDR3 plus reference TRBV28 and TRBJ2-7, the full variable domain is DVKVTQSSRYLVKRTGEKVFLECVQDMDHENMFWYRQDPGLGLRLIYFSYDVKMKEKGDIPEGYSVSREKKERFSLILESASTNQTSMYLCASSLAQGSRGQYFGPGTRLTVT.

The chain has TRBV7-6 and TRBJ2-3; TRBD2 matches at 12 bases. Germline V gene lookup returns CDR1 SGHVS and CDR2 FNYEAQ. The CDR3 runs 17 residues. V was clipped by 3 bases and J by 2 bases; unmatched bases: 6. In DNA form, the CDR3 reads TGTGCCAGCAGCTTCTACGGACTAGCGGGGACCACAGATACGCAGTATTTT. It codes for CASSFYGLAGTTDTQYF.

This clone was recorded a few times. V gene TRBV5-1 combines with J gene TRBJ2-1, with D hard to call. The germline gives CDR1 SGHRS, CDR2 YFSETQ. The CDR3 loop spans 13 amino acids. V lost 0 bases to trimming and J lost 9 bases, with 10 bases between them. CDR3 amino acids: CASSLGGSGEQFF. In DNA, the CDR3 is TGCGCCAGCAGCTTGGGGGGTTCGGGTGAGCAGTTCTTC.

This clone has a single count. Here the CDR3 DNA reads TGTGCTAGTGCAACGGAGGTTTGGGGGCTAGCTGGGACCCAGTACTTC. It yields the protein CASATEVWGLAGTQYF. The chain employs TRBV12-5 and TRBJ2-5; D might be TRBD1 (6 bases). The CDR3 is 16 residues long. The germline V gene encodes CDR1 LGHNT and CDR2 FRNRAP. Trimming took off 7 bases at V and 7 bases at J, with 25 bases between the two ends.

This chain connects TRBV19 to TRBJ2-6; 9 positions agree with TRBD1. The CDR3 totals 18 residues. The V gene end was trimmed by 5 bases and the J gene end by 0 bases; junction bases not matched to a gene: 8. The germline CDR1 and CDR2 sequences are LNHDA and SQIVND (reference sequence). CDR3 amino acids: CASSSTGGPFSGANVLTF. The DNA for the CDR3 is TGTGCCAGTAGTTCGACAGGGGGTCCCTTCTCTGGGGCCAACGTCCTGACTTTC.

The rearrangement uses TRBV7-3 and TRBJ1-2; D may be TRBD1 (5 bases). In germline, CDR1 is SGHTA, CDR2 FQGTGA. The CDR3 runs 12 residues. Trimming took off 8 bases at V and 3 bases at J, with 10 bases between the two ends. The CDR3 sequence is CASPRGDYGYTF. CDR3 coding DNA: TGTGCCAGCCCTCGGGGGGACTATGGCTACACCTTC. Supplemented by reference TRBV7-3 and TRBJ1-2, the full variable domain reads GAGVSQTPSNKVTEKGKYVELRCDPISGHTALYWYRQSLGQGPEFLIYFQGTGAADDSGLPNDRFFAVRPEGSVSTLKIQRTERGDSAVYLCASPRGDYGYTFGSGTRLTVV.

The chain carries TRBV28 and TRBJ2-3; D call uncertain. Trimming shortened V by 5 bases and J by 0 bases, and 9 bases separated the two germline ends. The length of the CDR3 is 14 residues. Germline lookup yields CDR1 MDHEN and CDR2 SYDVKM. For the CDR3, the DNA is TGTGCCAGCAGTATACTAACCAGCACAGATACGCAGTATTTT. Its translation is CASSILTSTDTQYF.

In its sample, this clone was seen once. The chain recombines TRBV6-5 with TRBJ1-3; D gene unclear. This CDR3 region has 16 residues. V shed 0 bases and J shed 3 bases, with 12 bases lying between them. In germline, CDR1 is MNHEY, CDR2 SVGAGI. As DNA, the CDR3 is TGTGCCAGCAGTTACTCGACCGGGATTCGTGGAAACACCATATATTTT. The encoded protein is CASSYSTGIRGNTIYF.

This chain joins TRBV5-8 and TRBJ1-5; tentatively, D is TRBD1 (5 bases). The length of the CDR3 is 15 residues. The germline V gene has CDR1 SGHTS and CDR2 YDEGEE. V lost 4 bases and J 4 bases, leaving 15 bases between the germline ends. The CDR3 protein is CASSPPGSVNQPQHF. CDR3 coding DNA: TGTGCCAGCAGCCCTCCAGGGTCAGTAAATCAGCCCCAGCATTTT.

The genes are TRBV7-2 and TRBJ2-5, with 16 bases matching TRBD2. V shed 5 bases and J 4 bases; nucleotides not matched to a gene: 10. This CDR3 comprises 18 residues. The germline gives CDR1 SGHTA, CDR2 FQGNSA. CDR3: CASSPVGLAGGPPETQYF. Here the CDR3 DNA reads TGTGCCAGCAGCCCGGTGGGACTAGCGGGGGGGCCGCCAGAGACCCAGTACTTC.